The 31 T cell receptor beta chains in this list originate from one sample, sequenced in a study of blood T cell repertoires in COVID-19. Here immunoSEQ multiplex PCR was the method, and the copy in TCRdb shows in-frame clones only, minus some. This table has roughly 19,000 clones, around 89% appearing once. Sequences were obtained from PBMCs or T cells enriched from blood (not recorded which). The source of these receptors is a woman in her twenties or thirties who had recovered from COVID-19.

The V call is TRBV18, the J call TRBJ2-7; D is unclear. In germline, CDR1 is KGHSH, CDR2 LQKENI. The CDR3 runs 13 residues. V was pared by 2 bases and J by 3 bases, with 8 bases between. This CDR3 is CASSPKGDYEQYF. The CDR3 nucleotides are TGTGCCAGCTCACCAAAAGGAGACTACGAGCAGTACTTC.

The chain is built from TRBV2 and TRBJ2-3; 10 bases align to TRBD2. The CDR3 consists of 17 residues. Germline CDR1 SNHLY, CDR2 FYNNEI. The ends lost 4 bases at V and 1 base at J; junction bases unmatched: 8. CDR3 bases: TGTGCCAGCAGTGCAGGTAGCGGGGGGCCGGGCACAGATACGCAGTATTTT. Amino acid sequence: CASSAGSGGPGTDTQYF.

The chain carries TRBV12-3 or TRBV12-4 and TRBJ2-7, with D possibly matching TRBD2 (6 bases). The V gene lost 2 bases and the J gene lost 6 bases, with 11 bases spanning the gap. This CDR3 has 13 residues. Here the CDR3 DNA reads TGTGCCAGCAGTTTACGTGGGGGAGGCGAGCAGTACTTC. Its protein product is CASSLRGGGEQYF.

This clone has just a few counts. This chain uses TRBV18 with TRBJ1-2; 9 bases align to TRBD1. V lost 0 bases, J lost 7 bases, and 3 bases stayed unmatched. This CDR3 contains 14 residues. CDR1 KGHSH and CDR2 LQKENI come from the germline V gene. The CDR3 loop is CASSPPQGAGGYTF. CDR3 DNA sequence: TGTGCCAGCTCACCACCACAGGGGGCTGGTGGCTACACCTTC.

This clone was counted a few times. CDR3 loop: CASSQGFYEQYF. CDR3 DNA: TGTGCCAGCAGCCAGGGCTTCTACGAGCAGTACTTC. The gene calls are TRBV27 and TRBJ2-7, with a possible D match to TRBD1 (5 bases). This CDR3 has 12 amino acids. Trimming took 6 bases from V and 3 from J, leaving 9 bases between them. Germline V CDR1 and CDR2: MNHEY, SMNVEV (reference sequence).

This clone was observed once. J is TRBJ2-6 and V is TRBV5-4; 8 nucleotides align to TRBD2. This CDR3 region has 19 residues. Germline V CDR1 and CDR2: SGHNT, YYREEE (reference sequence). V shed 4 bases, J shed 0 bases, and the junction held 12 bases outside the gene matches. Written as DNA, the CDR3 is TGTGCCAGCAGCCTTGGTATTACGGGGGGGACCTCTGGGGCCAACGTCCTGACTTTC. Translating it yields CASSLGITGGTSGANVLTF.

The chain joins TRBV5-1 to TRBJ1-5; the D gene is possibly TRBD1 (6 bases). Germline V CDR1 and CDR2: SGHRS, YFSETQ. The CDR3 covers 15 residues. The V and J ends lost 0 bases and 3 bases respectively, with 10 bases between them. DNA of the CDR3: TGCGCCAGCAGCTTGGGTACAGGGTCCAATCAGCCCCAGCATTTT. Its translation is CASSLGTGSNQPQHF.

V gene TRBV4-3 combines with J gene TRBJ2-5, with 8 nucleotides matching TRBD2. Unmatched junction bases numbered 5, after V lost 0 bases and J lost 2 bases. The CDR3 has 16 residues. Germline loops: CDR1 LGHNA, CDR2 YSLEER. CDR3: CASSQEAVAGQETQYF. The CDR3 nucleotides read TGCGCCAGCAGCCAAGAAGCGGTAGCGGGGCAAGAGACCCAGTACTTC.

This clone was detected only a few times. The CDR3 DNA sequence: TGTGCCAGCAGTGACACAGGGGGCAATCAGCCCCAGCATTTT. This gives the protein CASSDTGGNQPQHF. The chain uses TRBV6-6 and TRBJ1-5, with 7 bases aligning to TRBD1. CDR3 length: 14 residues. J gave up 2 bases and V 5 bases, and 3 bases lay outside the gene matches. The V gene's germline CDR1 is MNHNY and CDR2 SVGAGI (reference sequence).

Worth noting for this clone: The germline gene is not matched at one end of the junction; a read error may be the cause. The chain recombines TRBV24-1 with TRBJ1-1; perhaps TRBD1 as D (5 bases). CDR1 KGHDR and CDR2 SFDVKD come from the germline V gene. The CDR3 length is 13 residues. CDR3 sequence: CATCESGTTEAFF. The CDR3 DNA reads TGTGCCACCTGTGAATCAGGGACTACTGAAGCTTTCTTT.

This chain links TRBV6-6 with TRBJ1-3, with D unresolved. The length of the CDR3 is 14 residues. V lost 2 bases and J 4 bases, leaving 9 bases between the germline ends. Germline CDR1 MNHNY, CDR2 SVGAGI (reference sequence). CDR3 protein: CASSYEARGNTIYF. DNA for the CDR3: TGTGCCAGCAGTTACGAGGCCCGGGGAAACACCATATATTTT.

The J gene is TRBJ1-5, the V gene TRBV28, with TRBD1 identical over 9 bases. The CDR3 spans 15 residues. CDR1 and CDR2 from the germline V gene are MDHEN and SYDVKM. Trimming took 6 bases from V and 3 from J; bases not matched to a gene: 6. CDR3 sequence: CASSPGQGNNQPQHF. The CDR3 coding sequence is TGTGCCAGCAGCCCAGGACAGGGGAACAATCAGCCCCAGCATTTT.

This sequence joins TRBV24-1 and TRBJ2-5, with D unresolved. Germline assignment: CDR1 KGHDR and CDR2 SFDVKD. Trimming took off 8 bases at V and 6 bases at J, with 12 bases between the two ends. This CDR3 has 12 amino acids. CDR3 nucleotides: TGTGCCACCACGAGATCCCCGAAGACCCAGTACTTC. Translating it yields CATTRSPKTQYF.

Only one count was recorded for this clone. The gene calls are TRBV29-1 and TRBJ1-2; 10 bases are a match to TRBD1. Germline V gene lookup returns CDR1 SQVTM and CDR2 ANQGSEA. The CDR3 loop spans 13 amino acids. After removal of 6 bases from V and 1 base from J, the junction contained 2 bases not matched to a gene. This CDR3 reads CSVGQGDNYGYTF. For the CDR3, the DNA is TGCAGCGTCGGACAGGGGGATAACTATGGCTACACCTTC.

The rearrangement links TRBV3-1 (or the pseudogene TRBV3-2) to TRBJ1-4; a weak D match, TRBD1 (5 bases). CDR1 LGHDT and CDR2 YNNKEL come from the germline V gene (reference sequence). The CDR3 runs to 15 residues. Trimming left V 0 bases short and J 4 bases short, with 9 bases between. DNA for the CDR3: TGTGCCAGCAGCCAAGAGGGGGGTCGTAATGAAAAACTGTTTTTT. Residues: CASSQEGGRNEKLFF.

CDR3 DNA: TGTGCCTGGAGGGGGGCCAGGGGGAACACTGAAGCTTTCTTT. It codes for CAWRGARGNTEAFF. V is TRBV30 and J is TRBJ1-1, with TRBD1 as a possible D gene (6 bases). V lost 3 bases and J lost 1, with 12 bases in between. The germline gives CDR1 GTSNPN, CDR2 SVGIG (reference sequence). The CDR3 sequence is 14 residues long.

This sequence joins TRBV27 and TRBJ2-5, with TRBD2 identical over 9 bases. This CDR3 region has 15 residues. Losses at the gene ends were 5 bases for V and 4 bases for J; bases not matched to a gene: 8. CDR1 is MNHEY and CDR2 is SMNVEV in the germline V gene (reference sequence). DNA of the CDR3: TGTGCCAGCAGTCCAGCAGCGGGGGGAACAGAGACCCAGTACTTC. Residues: CASSPAAGGTETQYF.

The J gene is TRBJ2-7, the V gene TRBV28; 10 positions match TRBD2. The CDR3 is 13 amino acids. CDR1 MDHEN and CDR2 SYDVKM come from the germline V gene. After removal of 6 bases from V and 5 bases from J, the junction contained 4 bases not matched to a gene. The CDR3 spells CASRGTSAHEQYF. CDR3 nucleotides: TGTGCCAGCAGAGGGACTAGCGCCCACGAGCAGTACTTC.

This clone was counted a single time. CDR3 in amino acids: CASSIAEAYEQYF. As DNA, the CDR3 is TGTGCCAGTAGTATTGCTGAGGCTTACGAGCAGTACTTC. V is TRBV19 and J is TRBJ2-7; the D is unclear. Per germline, CDR1 LNHDA and CDR2 SQIVND (reference sequence). The CDR3 extends over 13 amino acids. V was clipped by 3 bases and J by 4 bases, with 10 bases between them.

In nucleotides, the CDR3 is TGTGCCAGCTCACCGCGTGCGGACAGGGTCACTGAAGCTTTCTTT. Protein sequence: CASSPRADRVTEAFF. The V call is TRBV18, the J call TRBJ1-1; TRBD1 agrees at 8 bases. The ends lost 3 bases at V and 4 bases at J; junction bases unmatched: 7. CDR1 is KGHSH and CDR2 is LQKENI in the germline V gene. This CDR3 is built from 15 residues.

This clone was recorded a few times. The chain uses TRBV7-9 and TRBJ2-7, with 7 bases aligning to TRBD2. Germline CDR1 and CDR2: SEHNR and FQNEAQ (reference sequence). This CDR3 region has 14 residues. Losses at the gene ends were 4 bases for V and 2 bases for J; bases not matched to a gene: 5. The CDR3: CASSSWGGPYEQYF. The CDR3 DNA sequence: TGTGCCAGCAGCTCATGGGGGGGACCCTACGAGCAGTACTTC.

The V and J genes are TRBV18 and TRBJ1-1; D is ambiguous. V dropped 6 bases and J dropped 1 base, with 9 bases sitting between them. The CDR3 runs 13 residues. CDR1 is KGHSH and CDR2 is LQKENI in the germline V gene. The CDR3: CASSPGPNTEAFF. CDR3 coding DNA: TGTGCCAGCTCCCCGGGTCCGAACACTGAAGCTTTCTTT.

The chain carries TRBV5-1 and TRBJ1-2; D perhaps matches TRBD1 (6 bases). From germline, CDR1 is SGHRS and CDR2 YFSETQ. The CDR3 consists of 15 residues. V shed 1 base and J shed 6 bases, with 16 bases lying between them. CDR3: CASSLIGQGNDGYTF. DNA of the CDR3: TGCGCCAGCAGCTTGATAGGGCAGGGGAACGATGGCTACACCTTC.

The rearrangement links TRBV7-2 to TRBJ2-7; 7 bases are shared with TRBD1. J lost 3 bases, V lost 0 bases, and 2 bases had no gene match. Germline V gene lookup returns CDR1 SGHTA and CDR2 FQGNSA. This CDR3 is 14 amino acids long. CDR3 nucleotide sequence: TGTGCCAGCAGCTTAGCGCAGGGGGTCTACGAGCAGTACTTC. Amino acid sequence: CASSLAQGVYEQYF.

CDR3 coding DNA: TGCGCCAGCAGCCAGACTAGCGGGGCCGATGAGCAGTTCTTC. Translating gives CASSQTSGADEQFF. This sequence joins TRBV4-3 and TRBJ2-1; TRBD2 matches at 11 bases. The CDR3 loop spans 14 amino acids. CDR1 is LGHNA, CDR2 YSLEER, per germline. The J segment lost 8 bases and the V segment lost 3 bases, leaving 3 bases of the junction unmatched.

This clone has only one observation. The chain couples TRBV10-3 to TRBJ2-3; 8 nucleotides align to TRBD1. Germline V gene data show CDR1 as ENHRY and CDR2 as SYGVKD. V gave up 7 bases and J gave up 3 bases; unmatched junction bases: 12. This CDR3 comprises 16 residues. The CDR3 DNA sequence: TGTGCCATCAAAGACAGGGGAGGCAGAGAAACAGATACGCAGTATTTT. Amino acids: CAIKDRGGRETDTQYF.

The rearrangement links TRBV5-1 to TRBJ2-1; D may be TRBD1 (6 bases). V was cut by 2 bases and J by 5 bases, with 8 bases left in between. Looked up from germline, CDR1 is SGHRS and CDR2 is YFSETQ. The CDR3 extends over 13 amino acids. In nucleotides, the CDR3 is TGCGCCAGCAGCTTACAGGGAAACAATGAGCAGTTCTTC. The encoded protein is CASSLQGNNEQFF.

The chain combines TRBV18 with TRBJ2-2, with 8 bases aligning to TRBD1. After removal of 0 bases from V and 8 bases from J, the junction contained 5 bases not matched to a gene. Looked up from germline, CDR1 is KGHSH and CDR2 is LQKENI. CDR3 size: 15 residues. CDR3 sequence reads: CASSPPSGGKGELFF. The CDR3 nucleotides read TGTGCCAGCTCACCACCGTCAGGGGGCAAGGGGGAGCTGTTTTTT. Together with reference TRBV18 and TRBJ2-2, the CDR3 gives the full variable domain: NAGVMQNPRHLVRRRGQEARLRCSPMKGHSHVYWYRQLPEEGLKFMVYLQKENIIDESGMPKERFSAEFPKEGPSILRIQQVVRGDSAAYFCASSPPSGGKGELFFGEGSRLTVL.

CDR3 nucleotides: TGTGCCAGCAGCCAAGGGGCAGGGGCTTGGAAAGAGACCCAGTACTTC. This sequence encodes CASSQGAGAWKETQYF. This chain links TRBV3-1 (or the pseudogene TRBV3-2) with TRBJ2-5, with D maybe TRBD1 (6 bases). CDR1 is LGHDT and CDR2 is YNNKEL in the germline V gene (reference sequence). There are 16 residues in the CDR3. The V gene lost 1 base and the J gene lost 3 bases, with 15 bases spanning the gap.

The genes are TRBV11-2 and TRBJ2-7; 9 bases fit TRBD1. The CDR3 consists of 14 residues. Germline assignment: CDR1 SGHAT and CDR2 FQNNGV. The J segment lost 2 bases and the V segment lost 7 bases, leaving 6 bases of the junction unmatched. Written as DNA, the CDR3 is TGTGCCAGCAATACCGGGACAGGGACCTACGAGCAGTACTTC. The encoded protein is CASNTGTGTYEQYF.

The chain recombines TRBV19 with TRBJ2-3; 15 nucleotides line up with TRBD2. This CDR3 has 19 residues. Germline V gene sequence: CDR1 LNHDA, CDR2 SQIVND (reference sequence). The junction had 13 bases not matched to a gene; V was cut back by 5 bases and J by 4 bases. Here the CDR3 reads CASSPGLAGGIRRADTQYF. CDR3 coding DNA: TGTGCCAGTAGTCCAGGACTAGCGGGGGGGATACGAAGGGCAGATACGCAGTATTTT.